The 29 T cell receptor beta chains below were found in one sample sequenced in a study of CD4 T cells in relation to SARS-CoV-2 and coronaviruses. The unexposed donors gave CD4+ T cells in about 2011-2018, prior to COVID-19. Isolation of CD4+ T cells took place after 10 days in culture. Which antigens these TCRs recognize remains unknown. The table came from immunoSEQ multiplex PCR; TCRdb's copy has only in-frame clones and leaves some out. The sample yields 15,000 to 20,000 clones, around 80% seen once. The sequencing input was CD4+ T cells from PBMCs, cultured in vitro. Source of these receptors: a human donor in good health.

The chain has TRBV27 and TRBJ2-1; unclear D gene. Trimming took off 1 base at V and 6 bases at J, with 10 bases between the two ends. CDR1 is MNHEY, CDR2 SMNVEV, per germline (reference sequence). The CDR3 totals 14 residues. The CDR3 DNA reads as TGTGCCAGCAGTTTATACGACCGAGTCAATGAGCAGTTCTTC. This codes for CASSLYDRVNEQFF.

V gene TRBV5-6 combines with J gene TRBJ1-5; 7 nucleotides align to TRBD1. J gave up 3 bases and V 3 bases, and 6 bases lay outside the gene matches. This CDR3 comprises 15 residues. CDR1 is SGHDT and CDR2 is YYEEEE in the germline V gene. The CDR3 sequence: CASSWQGEINQPQHF. The CDR3 region has the DNA TGTGCCAGCAGCTGGCAGGGGGAGATCAATCAGCCCCAGCATTTT.

The genes are TRBV6-2 or TRBV6-3 and TRBJ1-2; 7 bases are a match to TRBD1. Germline values: CDR1 MNHEY, CDR2 SVGEGT. The V segment lost 2 bases and the J segment 5 bases; nucleotides outside the gene matches: 8. CDR3 size: 15 residues. The DNA of the CDR3 is TGTGCCAGCAGTTACGAAGCAGGGGGAGGTTATGGCTACACCTTC. Amino acids: CASSYEAGGGYGYTF.

The V and J genes are TRBV7-2 and TRBJ2-2, with TRBD2 identical over 7 bases. The CDR3 spans 15 residues. Per the germline V gene, CDR1 is SGHTA and CDR2 is FQGNSA. J gave up 6 bases and V 3 bases, and 7 bases lay outside the gene matches. The CDR3 is CASSLVWGRAGELFF. Here the CDR3 DNA reads TGTGCCAGCAGCTTGGTTTGGGGGAGGGCCGGGGAGCTGTTTTTT. The full variable domain, in which reference TRBV7-2 and TRBJ2-2 provide the parts outside the CDR3, is GAGVSQSPSNKVTEKGKDVELRCDPISGHTALYWYRQSLGQGLEFLIYFQGNSAPDKSGLPSDRFSAERTGGSVSTLTIQRTQQEDSAVYLCASSLVWGRAGELFFGEGSRLTVL.

The chain employs TRBV6-5 and TRBJ2-5; D is possibly TRBD2 (7 bases). V was shortened by 6 bases and J by 5 bases, with 16 bases between the two germline ends. Per the germline V gene, CDR1 is MNHEY and CDR2 is SVGAGI. The CDR3 spans 14 residues. As DNA, the CDR3 is TGTGCCAGCAGCGCAAGGGGGGGGTATGAGACCCAGTACTTC. Translation: CASSARGGYETQYF.

This chain links TRBV6-1 with TRBJ1-5; TRBD1 matches at 7 bases. Germline V lookup: CDR1 MNHNS, CDR2 SASEGT. V was pared by 3 bases and J by 7 bases, with 6 bases of the junction left unmatched. The CDR3 covers 14 residues. The CDR3 coding sequence is TGTGCCAGCAGTGACACAGGGGTCGCCCAGCCCCAGCATTTT. Protein: CASSDTGVAQPQHF.

The V and J genes are TRBV5-6 and TRBJ1-1; tentative D call: TRBD1 (5 bases). The CDR3 is made up of 15 amino acids. V shed 0 bases and J shed 0 bases, with 9 bases lying between them. The V gene's germline CDR1 is SGHDT and CDR2 YYEEEE. CDR3 coding DNA: TGTGCCAGCAGCTTGGGTGGACACATGAACACTGAAGCTTTCTTT. It specifies CASSLGGHMNTEAFF.

The chain carries TRBV10-3 and TRBJ2-3, with D perhaps matching TRBD1 or TRBD2 (5 bases each). This CDR3 contains 16 residues. The germline V gene encodes CDR1 ENHRY and CDR2 SYGVKD. The ends were cut back, 3 bases at V and 1 base at J, with 14 bases in the middle. CDR3 sequence reads: CAISDFTGQGTDTQYF. CDR3 sequence (DNA): TGTGCCATCAGTGATTTTACGGGGCAGGGCACAGATACGCAGTATTTT.

The rearrangement joins TRBV27 to TRBJ2-7, with 7 bases lining up with TRBD1. Germline CDR1 is MNHEY and CDR2 is SMNVEV (reference sequence). The J segment lost 3 bases and the V segment lost 5 bases, leaving 7 bases of the junction unmatched. CDR3 length: 14 amino acids. CDR3: CASSLETGYYEQYF. The CDR3, as DNA: TGTGCCAGCAGTCTCGAGACAGGGTACTACGAGCAGTACTTC.

V gene TRBV11-2 combines with J gene TRBJ2-3; D unresolved. V gave up 4 bases and J gave up 6 bases, with 20 bases separating them. The CDR3 has 16 amino acids. The germline CDR1 and CDR2 sequences are SGHAT and FQNNGV. The CDR3 spells CASSSLWGIASDTQYF. DNA for the CDR3: TGTGCCAGCAGCTCCCTTTGGGGTATCGCCTCCGATACGCAGTATTTT.

The chain uses TRBV28 and TRBJ1-1; the D gene is possibly TRBD1 (5 bases). Germline V lookup: CDR1 MDHEN, CDR2 SYDVKM. The V and J ends lost 0 bases and 3 bases respectively, with 8 bases between them. The CDR3 has 14 amino acids. The CDR3 sequence is CASSLWGEDTEAFF. The CDR3 coding sequence is TGTGCCAGCAGTTTATGGGGGGAGGACACTGAAGCTTTCTTT.

In its sample, this clone is large. The CDR3 DNA reads as TGTGCCAGCAGTGTTGAAGAGAACTATGGCTACACCTTC. The encoded protein is CASSVEENYGYTF. V usage is TRBV2 and J usage is TRBJ1-2; D remains unclear. The CDR3 has 13 amino acids. The V and J ends lost 4 bases and 2 bases respectively, with 8 bases between them. Germline lookup yields CDR1 SNHLY and CDR2 FYNNEI.

This chain connects TRBV2 to TRBJ2-1; no clear D. Trimming shortened V by 2 bases and J by 8 bases, and 13 bases separated the two germline ends. Germline-derived CDR1 and CDR2 are SNHLY and FYNNEI. The CDR3 has 14 residues. CDR3 region: CASSEYGREDEQFF. The CDR3 DNA is TGTGCCAGCAGTGAATACGGCAGAGAGGATGAGCAGTTCTTC.

The J gene is TRBJ2-7, the V gene TRBV9; D may be TRBD2 (5 bases). The CDR3 is 13 residues long. V shed 4 bases and J shed 3 bases, with 11 bases lying between them. Germline V gene lookup returns CDR1 SGDLS and CDR2 YYNGEE. The CDR3 loop reads CASSRDGDYEQYF. CDR3 DNA sequence: TGTGCCAGCAGCCGTGACGGGGACTACGAGCAGTACTTC.

The chain couples TRBV18 to TRBJ1-1; unclear D gene. Germline lookup yields CDR1 KGHSH and CDR2 LQKENI. The CDR3 is made up of 14 amino acids. Trimming pared 1 base from V and 3 bases from J, leaving 9 bases between. The CDR3: CASSPRERDTEAFF. CDR3 nucleotide sequence: TGTGCCAGCTCACCACGGGAGCGGGACACTGAAGCTTTCTTT.

The chain is built from TRBV3-1 (or the pseudogene TRBV3-2) and TRBJ2-7, with D possibly matching TRBD1 (5 bases). This CDR3 has 14 amino acids. V lost 0 bases and J 6 bases, leaving 12 bases between the germline ends. Germline V gives CDR1 LGHDT, CDR2 YNNKEL (reference sequence). The CDR3 sequence: CASSQEGVPREQYF. DNA of the CDR3: TGTGCCAGCAGCCAAGAAGGGGTCCCTCGCGAGCAGTACTTC.

J is TRBJ1-5 and V is TRBV5-1; D gene uncertain. The ends were cut back, 1 base at V and 3 bases at J, with 11 bases in the middle. In germline, CDR1 is SGHRS, CDR2 YFSETQ. CDR3 length equals 15 residues. The DNA of the CDR3 is TGCGCCAGCAGCTTGAGTGGGGAACTCAATCAGCCCCAGCATTTT. Encoded protein: CASSLSGELNQPQHF.

This chain connects TRBV4-1 to TRBJ2-5; 7 positions match TRBD1. Losses at the gene ends were 2 bases for V and 4 bases for J; bases not matched to a gene: 10. From germline, CDR1 is MGHRA and CDR2 YSYEKL. This CDR3 contains 16 residues. CDR3 amino acids: CASSQSPAGGIETQYF. CDR3 coding DNA: TGCGCCAGCAGCCAATCCCCGGCAGGGGGAATAGAGACCCAGTACTTC.

The chain has TRBV30 and TRBJ2-7, with TRBD2 as a possible D gene (5 bases). CDR3 size: 15 residues. V was clipped by 3 bases and J by 0 bases, with 15 bases between them. The germline V gene has CDR1 GTSNPN and CDR2 SVGIG (reference sequence). CDR3 loop: CAWRKPDGDSYEQYF. CDR3 DNA sequence: TGTGCCTGGAGGAAGCCCGACGGGGACTCCTACGAGCAGTACTTC.

As regards this clone: In this CDR3 the conserved last residue, phenylalanine or tryptophan, is missing, so a read error is likely. No DNA is shown, since the ends of the CDR3 on it are uncertain; the CDR3 is the one TCRdb lists. The chain recombines TRBV20-1 with TRBJ2-3; whether TRBD2, the table's D call, matches the DNA was not checked. The CDR3 spans 11 amino acids, including both terminal residues. CDR1 and CDR2 from the germline V gene are DFQATT and SNEGSKA (reference sequence). CDR3 sequence: CSATSGTLTTS.

This chain connects TRBV12-3 or TRBV12-4 to TRBJ2-5, with unresolved D. The CDR3 loop spans 13 amino acids. V lost 3 bases and J lost 5, with 10 bases in between. The CDR3 bases are TGTGCCAGCAGTTTTTCGCGGTTGGAGACCCAGTACTTC. Translating gives CASSFSRLETQYF.

The chain has TRBV27 and TRBJ1-2; TRBD1 matches at 8 bases. CDR1 is MNHEY, CDR2 SMNVEV, per germline (reference sequence). The junction had 13 bases not matched to a gene; V was cut back by 1 base and J by 0 bases. This CDR3 region has 19 residues. CDR3: CASSLWGVTGGETNYGYTF. The CDR3, as DNA: TGTGCCAGCAGTTTATGGGGGGTAACAGGGGGTGAAACTAACTATGGCTACACCTTC.

The chain employs TRBV28 and TRBJ1-3; a possible D gene is TRBD1 (5 bases). This CDR3 contains 14 residues. V lost 3 bases to trimming and J lost 3 bases, with 9 bases between them. Per germline, CDR1 MDHEN and CDR2 SYDVKM. CDR3 sequence reads: CASSLGLSGNTIYF. DNA of the CDR3: TGTGCCAGCAGTTTGGGGCTAAGTGGAAACACCATATATTTT.

This clone has more than one count but fewer than ten. V is TRBV5-4 and J is TRBJ2-3, with 7 positions matching TRBD2. Germline-derived CDR1 and CDR2 are SGHNT and YYREEE (reference sequence). The V segment lost 0 bases and the J segment 3 bases; nucleotides outside the gene matches: 4. The CDR3 length is 15 residues. The CDR3 DNA sequence: TGTGCCAGCAGCTTGGGGGGGGGAGTAACAGATACGCAGTATTTT. This codes for CASSLGGGVTDTQYF.

V gene TRBV27 combines with J gene TRBJ1-1; weak D call: TRBD1 (5 bases). V gave up 5 bases and J gave up 1 base, with 11 bases separating them. This CDR3 region has 14 residues. The germline V gene has CDR1 MNHEY and CDR2 SMNVEV (reference sequence). CDR3 DNA: TGTGCCAGCAGTGGAAACAGGTGGAACACTGAAGCTTTCTTT. Residues: CASSGNRWNTEAFF.

The chain combines TRBV29-1 with TRBJ2-1, with 8 nucleotides matching TRBD2. The V and J ends lost 4 bases and 4 bases, in that order; junction bases with no gene match: 9. The CDR3 covers 15 residues. Germline V CDR1 and CDR2: SQVTM, ANQGSEA. The DNA of the CDR3 is TGCAGCGTTGCATTCGGGCAGCGGGGGTACAATGAGCAGTTCTTC. Translation gives CSVAFGQRGYNEQFF.

The chain is built from TRBV28 and TRBJ2-7, with TRBD1 matching 11 bases. Germline CDR1 is MDHEN and CDR2 is SYDVKM. With 6 bases clipped from V and 8 bases from J, the junction kept 6 bases outside the gene matches. The length of the CDR3 is 13 residues. Written as DNA, the CDR3 is TGTGCCAGCAGAGGGACAGGGGGTTCACAGCAGTACTTC. Translation gives CASRGTGGSQQYF.

This sequence joins TRBV6-1 and TRBJ2-7; either TRBD1 or TRBD2 may supply D (5 bases each). This CDR3 has 16 residues. The germline V and J ends were trimmed by 4 bases and 2 bases, with 18 bases remaining between them. Per germline, CDR1 MNHNS and CDR2 SASEGT. The DNA of the CDR3 is TGTGCCAGCAGTGCAGGGACCTATAAAACAACCTACGAGCAGTACTTC. This codes for CASSAGTYKTTYEQYF.

The chain joins TRBV24-1 to TRBJ1-1; D ambiguous. Germline V lookup: CDR1 KGHDR, CDR2 SFDVKD. The CDR3 contains 14 residues. Trimming stripped 10 bases from V and 4 bases from J, with 18 bases between. The CDR3 is CATKSQDDSTEAFF. For the CDR3, the DNA is TGTGCCACTAAAAGTCAGGACGACTCCACTGAAGCTTTCTTT.